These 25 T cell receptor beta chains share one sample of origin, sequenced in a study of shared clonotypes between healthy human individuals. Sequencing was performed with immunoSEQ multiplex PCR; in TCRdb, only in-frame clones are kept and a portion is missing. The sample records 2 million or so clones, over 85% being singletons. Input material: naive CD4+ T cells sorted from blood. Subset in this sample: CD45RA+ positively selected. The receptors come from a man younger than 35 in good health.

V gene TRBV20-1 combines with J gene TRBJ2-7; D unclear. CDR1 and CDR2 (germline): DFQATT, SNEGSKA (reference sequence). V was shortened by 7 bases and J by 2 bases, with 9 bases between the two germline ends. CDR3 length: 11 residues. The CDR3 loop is CSVGNPYEQYF. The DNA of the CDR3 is TGCAGTGTGGGTAACCCCTACGAGCAGTACTTC.

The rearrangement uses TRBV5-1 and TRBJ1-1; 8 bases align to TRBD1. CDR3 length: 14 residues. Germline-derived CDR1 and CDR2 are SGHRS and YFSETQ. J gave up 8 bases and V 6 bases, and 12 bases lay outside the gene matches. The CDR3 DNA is TGCGCCAGCAACCCACAGGGGGTGGGGTACGAAGCTTTCTTT. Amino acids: CASNPQGVGYEAFF.

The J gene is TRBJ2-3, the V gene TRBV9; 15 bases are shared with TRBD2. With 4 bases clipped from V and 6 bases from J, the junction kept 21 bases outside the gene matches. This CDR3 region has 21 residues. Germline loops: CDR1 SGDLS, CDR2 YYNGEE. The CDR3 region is CASSSDRSGIGTSGGPDTQYF. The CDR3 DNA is TGTGCCAGCAGCTCAGATCGTTCCGGAATCGGGACTAGCGGGGGGCCGGATACGCAGTATTTT. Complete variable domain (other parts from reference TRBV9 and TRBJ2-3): DSGVTQTPKHLITATGQRVTLRCSPRSGDLSVYWYQQSLDQGLQFLIQYYNGEERAKGNILERFSAQQFPDLHSELNLSSLELGDSALYFCASSSDRSGIGTSGGPDTQYFGPGTRLTVL.

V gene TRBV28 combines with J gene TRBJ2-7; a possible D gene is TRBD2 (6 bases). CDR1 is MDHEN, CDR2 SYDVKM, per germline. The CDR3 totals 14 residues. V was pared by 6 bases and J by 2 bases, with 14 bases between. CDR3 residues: CASSRTGETYEQYF. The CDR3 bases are TGTGCCAGCAGCAGAACGGGGGAAACCTACGAGCAGTACTTC.

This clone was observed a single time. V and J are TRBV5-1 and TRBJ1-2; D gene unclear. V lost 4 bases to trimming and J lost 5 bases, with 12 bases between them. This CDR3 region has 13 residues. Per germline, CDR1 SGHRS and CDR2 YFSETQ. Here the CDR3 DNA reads TGCGCCAGCAGCCGGGCCGCTCTTTATGGCTACACCTTC. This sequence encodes CASSRAALYGYTF. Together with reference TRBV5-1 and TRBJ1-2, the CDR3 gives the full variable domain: KAGVTQTPRYLIKTRGQQVTLSCSPISGHRSVSWYQQTPGQGLQFLFEYFSETQRNKGNFPGRFSGRQFSNSRSEMNVSTLELGDSALYLCASSRAALYGYTFGSGTRLTVV.

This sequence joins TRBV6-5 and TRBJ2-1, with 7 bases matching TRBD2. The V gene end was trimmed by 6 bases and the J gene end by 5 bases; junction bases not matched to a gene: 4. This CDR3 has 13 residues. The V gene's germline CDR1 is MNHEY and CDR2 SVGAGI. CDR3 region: CASRLAPNNEQFF. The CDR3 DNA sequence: TGTGCCAGCAGACTAGCGCCGAACAATGAGCAGTTCTTC.

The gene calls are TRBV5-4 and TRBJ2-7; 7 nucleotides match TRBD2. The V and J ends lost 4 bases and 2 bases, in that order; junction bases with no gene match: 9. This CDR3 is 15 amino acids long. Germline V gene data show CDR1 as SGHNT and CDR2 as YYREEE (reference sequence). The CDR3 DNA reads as TGTGCCAGCAGCCCTAGCGGCCAACTTGCCTACGAGCAGTACTTC. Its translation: CASSPSGQLAYEQYF.

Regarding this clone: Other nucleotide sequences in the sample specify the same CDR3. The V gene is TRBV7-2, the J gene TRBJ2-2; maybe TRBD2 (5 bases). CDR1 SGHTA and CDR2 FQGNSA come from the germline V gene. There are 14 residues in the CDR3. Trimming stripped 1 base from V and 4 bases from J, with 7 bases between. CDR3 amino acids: CASSLDGSTGELFF. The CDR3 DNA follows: TGTGCCAGCAGCTTAGATGGGAGCACCGGGGAGCTGTTTTTT.

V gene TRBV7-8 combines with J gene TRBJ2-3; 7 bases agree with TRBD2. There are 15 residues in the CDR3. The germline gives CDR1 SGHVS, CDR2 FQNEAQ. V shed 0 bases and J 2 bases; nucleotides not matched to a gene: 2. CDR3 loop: CASSLAGGNTDTQYF. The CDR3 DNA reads TGTGCCAGCAGCTTAGCGGGAGGGAACACAGATACGCAGTATTTT.

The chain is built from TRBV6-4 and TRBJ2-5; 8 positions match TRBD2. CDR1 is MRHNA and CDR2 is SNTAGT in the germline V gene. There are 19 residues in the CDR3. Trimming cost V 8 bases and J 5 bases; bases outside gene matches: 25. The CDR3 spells CASLDSRGRGDHGRETQYF. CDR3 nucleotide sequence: TGTGCCAGCCTCGACTCTAGAGGGCGGGGGGATCATGGCCGGGAGACCCAGTACTTC.

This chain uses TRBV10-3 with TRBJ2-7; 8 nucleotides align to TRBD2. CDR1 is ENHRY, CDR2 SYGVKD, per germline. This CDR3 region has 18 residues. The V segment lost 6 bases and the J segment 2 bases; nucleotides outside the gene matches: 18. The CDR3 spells CAISALGTAGGRAYEQYF. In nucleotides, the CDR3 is TGTGCCATCAGCGCCTTAGGGACGGCGGGGGGAAGGGCCTACGAGCAGTACTTC.

CDR3 bases: TGTGCCAGCAGTTTCTCTGGAAAAGAGACCCAGTACTTC. This gives the protein CASSFSGKETQYF. This chain connects TRBV27 to TRBJ2-5; D is uncertain. This CDR3 contains 13 residues. V lost 3 bases to trimming and J lost 3 bases, with 8 bases between them. CDR1 is MNHEY, CDR2 SMNVEV, per germline (reference sequence).

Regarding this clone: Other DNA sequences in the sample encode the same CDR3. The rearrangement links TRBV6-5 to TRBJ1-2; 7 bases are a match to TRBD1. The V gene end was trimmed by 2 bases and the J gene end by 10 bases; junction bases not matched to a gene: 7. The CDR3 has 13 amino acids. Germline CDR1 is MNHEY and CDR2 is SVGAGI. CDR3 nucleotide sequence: TGTGCCAGCAGTTACACCCGACAGGGAGACTACACCTTC. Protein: CASSYTRQGDYTF.

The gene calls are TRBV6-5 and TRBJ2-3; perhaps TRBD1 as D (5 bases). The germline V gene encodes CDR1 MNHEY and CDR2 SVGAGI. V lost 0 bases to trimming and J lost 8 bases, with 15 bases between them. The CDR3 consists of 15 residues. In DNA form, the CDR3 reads TGTGCCAGCAGTTACTCGGCGGACACTTTGGGTACGCAGTATTTT. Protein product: CASSYSADTLGTQYF.

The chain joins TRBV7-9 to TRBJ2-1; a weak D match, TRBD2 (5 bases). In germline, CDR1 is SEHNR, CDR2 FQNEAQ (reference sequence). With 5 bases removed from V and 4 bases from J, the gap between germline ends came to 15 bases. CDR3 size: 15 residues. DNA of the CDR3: TGTGCCAGCAGCGCCGCCGGGCTAGCTTACAATGAGCAGTTCTTC. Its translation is CASSAAGLAYNEQFF.

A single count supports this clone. The CDR3 DNA follows: TGTGCCAGTAGTTTCACCGGACTGTATAATTCACCCCTCCACTTT. It specifies CASSFTGLYNSPLHF. V is TRBV19 and J is TRBJ1-6; D remains unclear. This CDR3 is built from 15 residues. Germline CDR1 LNHDA, CDR2 SQIVND (reference sequence). Trimming shortened V by 5 bases and J by 4 bases, and 12 bases separated the two germline ends.

CDR3 residues: CASSLTRDTEAFF. CDR3 nucleotide sequence: TGTGCCAGCAGCCTAACACGGGACACTGAAGCTTTCTTT. The chain uses TRBV7-2 and TRBJ1-1; D unresolved. Trimming removed 5 bases from V and 3 bases from J, with 10 bases in between. Germline V gives CDR1 SGHTA, CDR2 FQGNSA. The CDR3 has 13 amino acids.

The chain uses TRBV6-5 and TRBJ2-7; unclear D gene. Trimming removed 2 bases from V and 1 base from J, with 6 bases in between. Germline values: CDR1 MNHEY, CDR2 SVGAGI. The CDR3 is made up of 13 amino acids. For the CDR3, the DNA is TGTGCCAGCAGTTACCTCCAGTCCTACGAGCAGTACTTC. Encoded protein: CASSYLQSYEQYF.

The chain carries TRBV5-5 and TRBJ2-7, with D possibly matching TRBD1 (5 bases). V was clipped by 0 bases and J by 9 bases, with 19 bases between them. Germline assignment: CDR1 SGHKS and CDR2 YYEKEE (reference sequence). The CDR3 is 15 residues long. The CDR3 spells CASSLAGDSLYLQYF. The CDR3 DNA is TGTGCCAGCAGCTTGGCCGGTGACAGCTTATACTTGCAGTACTTC.

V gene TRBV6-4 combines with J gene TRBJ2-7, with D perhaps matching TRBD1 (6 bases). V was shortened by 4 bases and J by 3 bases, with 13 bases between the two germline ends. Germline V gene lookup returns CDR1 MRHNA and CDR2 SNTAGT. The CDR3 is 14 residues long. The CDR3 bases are TGTGCCAGCAGTGCTCGGCAGGGGAACTACGAGCAGTACTTC. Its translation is CASSARQGNYEQYF.

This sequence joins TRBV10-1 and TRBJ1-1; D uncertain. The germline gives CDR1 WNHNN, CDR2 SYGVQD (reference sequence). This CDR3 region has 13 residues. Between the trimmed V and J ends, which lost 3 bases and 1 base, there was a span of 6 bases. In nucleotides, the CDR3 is TGCGCCAGCAGTGAACAGACGAACACTGAAGCTTTCTTT. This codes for CASSEQTNTEAFF.

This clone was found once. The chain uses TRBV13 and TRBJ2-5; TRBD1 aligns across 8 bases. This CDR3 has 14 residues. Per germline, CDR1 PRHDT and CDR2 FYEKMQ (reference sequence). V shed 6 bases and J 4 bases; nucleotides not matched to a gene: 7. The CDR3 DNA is TGTGCCAGCAGGGGACAGGCCTTCGGAGAGACCCAGTACTTC. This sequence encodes CASRGQAFGETQYF.

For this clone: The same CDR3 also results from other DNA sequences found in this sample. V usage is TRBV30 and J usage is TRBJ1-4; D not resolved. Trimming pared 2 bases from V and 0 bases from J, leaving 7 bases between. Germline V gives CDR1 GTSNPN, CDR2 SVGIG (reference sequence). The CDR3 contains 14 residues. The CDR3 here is CAWSSGATNEKLFF. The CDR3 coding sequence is TGTGCCTGGAGTTCCGGCGCAACTAATGAAAAACTGTTTTTT. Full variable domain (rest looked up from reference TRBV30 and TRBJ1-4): SQTIHQWPATLVQPVGSPLSLECTVEGTSNPNLYWYRQAAGRGLQLLFYSVGIGQISSEVPQNLSASRPQDRQFILSSKKLLLSDSGFYLCAWSSGATNEKLFFGSGTQLSVL.

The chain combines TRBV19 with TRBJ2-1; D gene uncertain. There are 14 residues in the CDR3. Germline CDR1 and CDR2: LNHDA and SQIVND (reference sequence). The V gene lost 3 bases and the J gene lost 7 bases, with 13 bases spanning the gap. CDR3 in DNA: TGTGCCAGTAGTATTCAGAGGTTTCAGAATGAGCAGTTCTTC. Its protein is CASSIQRFQNEQFF.

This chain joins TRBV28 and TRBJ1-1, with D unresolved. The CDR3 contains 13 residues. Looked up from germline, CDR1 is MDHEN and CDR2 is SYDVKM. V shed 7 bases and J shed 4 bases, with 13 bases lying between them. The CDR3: CASKTRPTTEAFF. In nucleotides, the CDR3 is TGTGCCAGCAAAACTCGGCCTACCACTGAAGCTTTCTTT.